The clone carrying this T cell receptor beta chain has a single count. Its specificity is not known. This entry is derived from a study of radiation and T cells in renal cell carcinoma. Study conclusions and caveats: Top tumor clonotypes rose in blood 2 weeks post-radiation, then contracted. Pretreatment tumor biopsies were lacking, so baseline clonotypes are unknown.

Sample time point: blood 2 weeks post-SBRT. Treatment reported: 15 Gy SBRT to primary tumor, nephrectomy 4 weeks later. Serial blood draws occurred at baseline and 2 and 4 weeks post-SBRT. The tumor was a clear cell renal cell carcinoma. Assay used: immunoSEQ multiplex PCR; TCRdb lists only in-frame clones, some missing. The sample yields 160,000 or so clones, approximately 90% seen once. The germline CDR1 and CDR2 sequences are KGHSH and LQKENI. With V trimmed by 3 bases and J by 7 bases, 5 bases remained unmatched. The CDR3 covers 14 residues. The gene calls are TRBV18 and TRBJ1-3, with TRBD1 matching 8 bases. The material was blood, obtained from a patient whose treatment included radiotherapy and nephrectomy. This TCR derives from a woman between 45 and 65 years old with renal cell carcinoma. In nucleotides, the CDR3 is TGTGCCAGCTCACCGGACAGGGTGGACAACACCATATATTTT. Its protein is CASSPDRVDNTIYF.